This TCR beta chain was sequenced during a study of T-cell memory formation after mild COVID-19. About the research overall: Largely, the TCR clusters proved donor specific.

Points from the study as a whole: Some clones that responded turned up in pre-infection memory, which suggests that cross-reactive memory joined in. Contracting clones, day 15 to 85, had balanced CD4/CD8, and later expanders favored CD4+. Mainly in CM and EM were contracting CD4+ clones; CD8+ were in EMRA.

As concerns this clonotype: The antigen is unknown.

TCRdb used MiXCR to reprocess the 5' RACE reads, holding one entry per CDR3 protein. The table lists a few hundred thousand distinct CDR3 sequences, approximately 19% of them singletons. This CDR3 is built from 12 residues. Germline loops: CDR1 ENHRY, CDR2 SYGVKD. V was cut by 7 bases and J by 4 bases, with 7 bases left in between. What was sequenced was PBMCs or a T cell subset sorted from them (not recorded which). The chain carries TRBV10-3 and TRBJ2-2; TRBD1 might be the D (5 bases). This sequence was found in a man aged 18 to 30 who had mild COVID-19 (a few samples of this study predate the infection). Cell type and time point are not known. CDR3 DNA sequence: TGTGCCATCACAGGGATCACCGGGGAGCTGTTTTTT. Its translation: CAITGITGELFF.